A single sample is the source of the 16 T cell receptor beta chains below, sequenced in a study of cytomegalovirus exposure and HLA in healthy donors (dated by TCRdb to about 2017). Library method: the immunoSEQ multiplex PCR assay. A mixture of 60 forward primers for TCR Vbeta segments and 13 reverse primers for TCR Jbeta segments was used in the multiplex PCR. TCRdb stores this immuneACCESS table with in-frame sequences only. Part of the clones is absent; in the studies checked, under half of the shortfall reflects unresolved V genes, and no reason is known for the rest. Across this sample there are about 150,000 clones, with approximately 78% seen only once. Roughly 13% of the sample is taken by the ten largest. The sequenced sample was PBMCs. The source is a woman between 50 and 59 years old in good health and CMV-seropositive.

J is TRBJ1-3 and V is TRBV10-1; 9 nucleotides match TRBD1. V shed 4 bases, J shed 9 bases, and the junction held 1 base outside the gene matches. Germline V CDR1 and CDR2: WNHNN, SYGVQD (reference sequence). The CDR3 has 12 amino acids. The CDR3 spells CASSGQGGTIYF. As DNA, the CDR3 is TGCGCCAGCAGTGGACAGGGGGGCACCATATATTTT.

J is TRBJ1-1 and V is TRBV19; D unclear. From germline, CDR1 is LNHDA and CDR2 SQIVND (reference sequence). Trimming left V 8 bases short and J 2 bases short, with 12 bases between. The CDR3 covers 13 residues. For the CDR3, the DNA is TGTGCCAGTGGGCCGGGGATTAACACTGAAGCTTTCTTT. This codes for CASGPGINTEAFF.

The V and J genes are TRBV5-1 and TRBJ2-5; D is possibly TRBD2 (5 bases). The closer fit of TRBJ2-7 to the DNA end suggests the J call may be wrong. CDR1 SGHRS and CDR2 YFSETQ come from the germline V gene. This CDR3 contains 13 residues. For the CDR3, the DNA is TGCGCCAGCACTTTCACCGGGGAAGACGAGCAGTACTTC. Protein product: CASTFTGEDEQYF.

The genes are TRBV7-6 and TRBJ2-2; D is possibly TRBD2 (5 bases). V was shortened by 5 bases and J by 8 bases, with 9 bases between the two germline ends. This CDR3 is 12 amino acids long. The germline V gene has CDR1 SGHVS and CDR2 FNYEAQ. In DNA, the CDR3 is TGTGCCAGCAGCAGTAGAGGGGGGGAGCTGTTTTTT. Protein sequence: CASSSRGGELFF.

This clone has a single count. The chain is built from TRBV4-1 and TRBJ1-1, with unresolved D. This CDR3 contains 11 residues. Germline CDR1 reads MGHRA; CDR2 reads YSYEKL. Trimming removed 10 bases from V and 1 base from J, with 7 bases in between. CDR3 in amino acids: CANAGNTEAFF. Written as DNA, the CDR3 is TGCGCCAATGCCGGGAACACTGAAGCTTTCTTT.

The V call is TRBV7-9, the J call TRBJ1-4; a possible D gene is TRBD1 (6 bases). Germline V gene data show CDR1 as SEHNR and CDR2 as FQNEAQ (reference sequence). Trimming removed 5 bases at V and 8 bases at J, with 15 bases between. CDR3 length equals 14 residues. Written as DNA, the CDR3 is TGTGCCAGCAGCCAAGGAGGGGGAGGGGAAAAACTGTTTTTT. Its translation is CASSQGGGGEKLFF.

CDR3 region: CASSWGGTGSSGNTIYF. CDR3 DNA: TGTGCCAGCAGCTGGGGGGGGACGGGAAGCTCTGGAAACACCATATATTTT. The chain carries TRBV5-4 and TRBJ1-3, with a possible D match to TRBD1 (5 bases). Germline assignment: CDR1 SGHNT and CDR2 YYREEE (reference sequence). V lost 3 bases and J 0 bases, leaving 16 bases between the germline ends. CDR3 size: 17 residues.

In this sample, this clone turned up once. The chain joins TRBV14 to TRBJ1-6, with 12 bases identical to TRBD1. CDR1 and CDR2 (germline): SGHDN, FVKESK. V trimming: 8 bases; J trimming: 10 bases; junction bases outside the gene matches: 6. The CDR3 totals 14 residues. In DNA, the CDR3 is TGTGCCAGCTCCCGGGACAGGGGGCTATCACCCCTCCACTTT. It is translated as CASSRDRGLSPLHF.

This clone was observed a few times. This chain connects TRBV7-8 to TRBJ2-7; perhaps TRBD1 as D (6 bases). V lost 5 bases to trimming and J lost 6 bases, with 14 bases between them. In germline, CDR1 is SGHVS, CDR2 FQNEAQ. This CDR3 spans 13 amino acids. Written as DNA, the CDR3 is TGTGCCAGCAGCATTACAGGGCGTCGCGAGCAGTACTTC. This codes for CASSITGRREQYF.

This rearrangement joins TRBV7-6 to TRBJ2-5, with 8 positions matching TRBD1. The J call is uncertain, as TRBJ2-7 better fits the DNA end. From germline, CDR1 is SGHVS and CDR2 FNYEAQ. This CDR3 is built from 15 residues. CDR3 coding DNA: TGTGCCAGCAGCTCAGCCCCGGACAGGGTCTACGAGCAGTACTTC. Its protein is CASSSAPDRVYEQYF.

This chain connects TRBV30 to TRBJ2-7, with 10 positions matching TRBD2. V shed 2 bases, J shed 4 bases, and the junction held 8 bases outside the gene matches. Germline CDR1 reads GTSNPN; CDR2 reads SVGIG (reference sequence). The CDR3 is 15 amino acids. The CDR3 DNA follows: TGTGCCTGGAGTAAGGGGCTAGCGGGGGTTTACGAGCAGTACTTC. Translation gives CAWSKGLAGVYEQYF. Combining the CDR3 with reference TRBV30 and TRBJ2-7 gives the whole variable domain SQTIHQWPATLVQPVGSPLSLECTVEGTSNPNLYWYRQAAGRGLQLLFYSVGIGQISSEVPQNLSASRPQDRQFILSSKKLLLSDSGFYLCAWSKGLAGVYEQYFGPGTRLTVT.

The chain uses TRBV19 and TRBJ1-1, with TRBD1 as a possible D gene (5 bases). Trimming left V 2 bases short and J 2 bases short, with 6 bases between. The germline gives CDR1 LNHDA, CDR2 SQIVND (reference sequence). The CDR3 runs to 13 residues. The CDR3, as DNA: TGTGCCAGTAGTATAACAGGTAACACTGAAGCTTTCTTT. Its translation: CASSITGNTEAFF.

This clone showed up just once. The chain recombines TRBV9 with TRBJ1-1; a possible D gene is TRBD1 (6 bases). V shed 0 bases and J shed 5 bases, with 8 bases lying between them. Germline-derived CDR1 and CDR2 are SGDLS and YYNGEE. There are 13 residues in the CDR3. The CDR3 is CASSVDQGTEAFF. The DNA for the CDR3 is TGTGCCAGCAGCGTAGACCAGGGGACTGAAGCTTTCTTT.

The count of this clone is one. This rearrangement joins TRBV7-6 to TRBJ2-1; 9 bases map to TRBD2. Looked up from germline, CDR1 is SGHVS and CDR2 is FNYEAQ. The V segment lost 1 base and the J segment 5 bases; nucleotides outside the gene matches: 9. The CDR3 contains 17 residues. The CDR3 spells CASSLGRGLAGNNEQFF. CDR3 DNA: TGTGCCAGCAGCTTAGGAAGAGGGCTAGCGGGGAACAATGAGCAGTTCTTC.

The CDR3 region is CASLPGQGTLRDEQFF. The DNA for the CDR3 is TGTGCCAGCCTTCCCGGACAGGGAACCCTGAGGGATGAGCAGTTCTTC. The chain recombines TRBV18 with TRBJ2-1; 8 bases agree with TRBD1. J was trimmed by 8 bases and V by 8 bases; bases with no gene match: 17. CDR1 is KGHSH, CDR2 LQKENI, per germline. This CDR3 has 16 amino acids.

This chain uses TRBV6-1 with TRBJ1-2, with no clear D. The CDR3 has 12 residues. Trimming took 10 bases from V and 11 from J, leaving 20 bases between them. Germline V CDR1 and CDR2: MNHNS, SASEGT. CDR3 sequence (DNA): TGTGCCATTAGCACTGACGGAGGGAGATACACCTTC. Protein product: CAISTDGGRYTF.